The 16 T cell receptor beta chains presented below share a single source sample, sequenced in a study of cytomegalovirus exposure and HLA in healthy donors. PCR used 60 Vbeta primers and 13 Jbeta primers. Here immunoSEQ multiplex PCR was the method, and the copy in TCRdb shows in-frame clones only, minus some. The sample comprises over 150,000 clones, around nine tenths of which are singletons, and 0.85% rests with the top ten. Input material: PBMCs. The receptors here all came from a woman between 25 and 40 years old in good health and CMV-seronegative.

V is TRBV6-5 and J is TRBJ2-7, with 8 bases matching TRBD2. This CDR3 spans 14 amino acids. CDR1 MNHEY and CDR2 SVGAGI come from the germline V gene. V was pared by 6 bases and J by 6 bases, with 10 bases of the junction left unmatched. The CDR3: CASSRSGRLFEQYF. DNA for the CDR3: TGTGCCAGCAGCCGAAGCGGGAGACTGTTCGAGCAGTACTTC.

The chain is built from TRBV28 and TRBJ1-5; D is perhaps TRBD1 (6 bases). Trimming shortened V by 5 bases and J by 3 bases, and 14 bases separated the two germline ends. This CDR3 comprises 15 residues. Germline V lookup: CDR1 MDHEN, CDR2 SYDVKM. The CDR3 region has the DNA TGTGCCAGCAGTACCTCCGGGGGGCTCAATCAGCCCCAGCATTTT. Translating gives CASSTSGGLNQPQHF. The full variable domain, with the rest looked up from reference TRBV28 and TRBJ1-5, is DVKVTQSSRYLVKRTGEKVFLECVQDMDHENMFWYRQDPGLGLRLIYFSYDVKMKEKGDIPEGYSVSREKKERFSLILESASTNQTSMYLCASSTSGGLNQPQHFGDGTRLSIL.

The V and J genes are TRBV7-3 and TRBJ2-1; TRBD1 matches 7 bases. CDR1 and CDR2 (germline): SGHTA, FQGTGA. The V gene end was trimmed by 8 bases and the J gene end by 3 bases; junction bases not matched to a gene: 4. The CDR3 is 13 amino acids. DNA for the CDR3: TGTGCCAGCCGGGACAGTAACTACAATGAGCAGTTCTTC. Amino acid sequence: CASRDSNYNEQFF. The entire variable domain, with the rest obtained from reference TRBV7-3 and TRBJ2-1, is as follows: GAGVSQTPSNKVTEKGKYVELRCDPISGHTALYWYRQSLGQGPEFLIYFQGTGAADDSGLPNDRFFAVRPEGSVSTLKIQRTERGDSAVYLCASRDSNYNEQFFGPGTRLTVL.

As DNA, the CDR3 is TGTGCCACCACGAGGGCAGAGACCCAGTACTTC. Amino acid sequence: CATTRAETQYF. The rearrangement joins TRBV6-6 to TRBJ2-5, with D perhaps matching TRBD2 (5 bases). The CDR3 is 11 residues long. Looked up from germline, CDR1 is MNHNY and CDR2 is SVGAGI (reference sequence). The ends were cut back, 10 bases at V and 4 bases at J, with 10 bases in the middle.

The rearrangement links TRBV19 to TRBJ2-7; 8 positions agree with TRBD2. Trimming cost V 1 base and J 6 bases; bases outside gene matches: 2. The CDR3 runs 13 residues. Germline assignment: CDR1 LNHDA and CDR2 SQIVND (reference sequence). CDR3 coding DNA: TGTGCCAGTAGTATAGCTGCGGGAGGCGAGCAGTACTTC. It yields the protein CASSIAAGGEQYF.

CDR3 amino acids: CASSPNRADSPLHF. CDR3 sequence (DNA): TGTGCCAGCAGCCCAAACAGGGCAGATTCACCCCTCCACTTT. The gene calls are TRBV5-6 and TRBJ1-6, with D maybe TRBD1 (6 bases). This CDR3 comprises 14 residues. Between the trimmed V and J ends, which lost 4 bases and 8 bases, there was a span of 13 bases. CDR1 and CDR2 (germline): SGHDT, YYEEEE. Full variable domain (outside the CDR3, taken from reference TRBV5-6 and TRBJ1-6): DAGVTQSPTHLIKTRGQQVTLRCSPKSGHDTVSWYQQALGQGPQFIFQYYEEEERQRGNFPDRFSGHQFPNYSSELNVNALLLGDSALYLCASSPNRADSPLHFGNGTRLTVT.

The rearrangement uses TRBV28 and TRBJ1-1, with a possible D match to TRBD1 (6 bases). Germline loops: CDR1 MDHEN, CDR2 SYDVKM. The V end lost 8 bases, the J end lost 1 base, and 14 bases lay between the germline ends. CDR3 length: 14 amino acids. The CDR3 bases are TGTGCCAGCCTACCCGTGGGGGCGAACACTGAAGCTTTCTTT. This sequence encodes CASLPVGANTEAFF.

The V and J genes are TRBV19 and TRBJ2-4, with a possible D match to TRBD1 (5 bases). V lost 2 bases, J lost 3 bases, and 20 bases lay in between. This CDR3 comprises 18 residues. Germline V gives CDR1 LNHDA, CDR2 SQIVND (reference sequence). The CDR3 nucleotides are TGTGCCAGTAGTATAACTGGCCAGGGCCAATTAGTCAAAAACATTCAGTACTTC. It is translated as CASSITGQGQLVKNIQYF.

Comments on this clone: At one end, the junction sequence differs from germline, possibly due to a read error. Different DNA sequences within this sample yield the same CDR3. The rearrangement uses TRBV7-2 and TRBJ1-6, with 9 bases that match TRBD1. This CDR3 spans 17 amino acids. Per germline, CDR1 SGHTA and CDR2 FQGNSA. CDR3 bases: TGTGCCAGCAGCTTGTACAGGGGGCTCTCCTATAATTCCCCCCTCCACTTT. Translating it yields CASSLYRGLSYNSPLHF. Combining the CDR3 with reference TRBV7-2 and TRBJ1-6 gives the whole variable domain GAGVSQSPSNKVTEKGKDVELRCDPISGHTALYWYRQSLGQGLEFLIYFQGNSAPDKSGLPSDRFSAERTGGSVSTLTIQRTQQEDSAVYLCASSLYRGLSYNSPLHFGNGTRLTVT.

The J gene is TRBJ2-7, the V gene TRBV10-2; D is perhaps TRBD2 (5 bases). The CDR3 is 13 amino acids. Trimming took 9 bases from V and 0 from J, leaving 12 bases between them. Looked up from germline, CDR1 is WSHSY and CDR2 is SAAADI. The CDR3 sequence is CASAHGDSYEQYF. CDR3 nucleotides: TGCGCCAGTGCCCACGGGGACTCCTACGAGCAGTACTTC.

V gene TRBV2 combines with J gene TRBJ2-5, with 13 bases fitting TRBD2. CDR1 SNHLY and CDR2 FYNNEI come from the germline V gene. The V and J ends lost 3 bases and 0 bases, in that order; junction bases with no gene match: 1. The CDR3 consists of 16 residues. In DNA, the CDR3 is TGTGCCAGCAGTGACGGACTAGCGGGGGACCAAGAGACCCAGTACTTC. This sequence encodes CASSDGLAGDQETQYF. Looking up the rest from reference TRBV2 and TRBJ2-5 gives the full variable domain: EPEVTQTPSHQVTQMGQEVILRCVPISNHLYFYWYRQILGQKVEFLVSFYNNEISEKSEIFDDQFSVERPDGSNFTLKIRSTKLEDSAMYFCASSDGLAGDQETQYFGPGTRLLVL.

This chain uses TRBV4-1 with TRBJ2-1, with a weak D call TRBD2 (5 bases). CDR3 size: 17 residues. Germline V lookup: CDR1 MGHRA, CDR2 YSYEKL. The ends were cut back, 4 bases at V and 3 bases at J, with 19 bases in the middle. The CDR3 region has the DNA TGCGCCAGCAGCCCAATGGCAACGAGCGGCCTCTACAATGAGCAGTTCTTC. Protein: CASSPMATSGLYNEQFF.

The chain couples TRBV4-3 to TRBJ1-1; D may be TRBD1 (6 bases). Germline CDR1 reads LGHNA; CDR2 reads YSLEER. The CDR3 sequence is 15 residues long. Trimming cost V 0 bases and J 4 bases, with 12 bases left between them. CDR3 loop: CASSQEARGGTEAFF. The CDR3, as DNA: TGCGCCAGCAGCCAAGAAGCCAGGGGTGGCACTGAAGCTTTCTTT.

The rearrangement joins TRBV4-3 to TRBJ1-2; 9 bases are shared with TRBD1. This CDR3 has 16 amino acids. Unmatched junction bases numbered 10, after V lost 4 bases and J lost 4 bases. Germline CDR1 and CDR2: LGHNA and YSLEER. The CDR3 sequence: CASSRPTGGGGYGYTF. CDR3 DNA sequence: TGCGCCAGCAGCCGCCCGACAGGGGGTGGGGGCTATGGCTACACCTTC.

The rearrangement uses TRBV5-1 and TRBJ1-2; D gene ambiguous. Germline CDR1 reads SGHRS; CDR2 reads YFSETQ. The CDR3 loop spans 12 amino acids. Trimming removed 5 bases at V and 3 bases at J, with 8 bases between. The CDR3 is CASREGYYGYTF. The CDR3 coding sequence is TGCGCCAGCAGGGAGGGATACTATGGCTACACCTTC.

The V and J genes are TRBV2 and TRBJ1-1, with 7 bases that match TRBD1. Germline assignment: CDR1 SNHLY and CDR2 FYNNEI. The CDR3 runs to 13 residues. V dropped 6 bases and J dropped 1; count of bases not matched to a gene: 2. The CDR3 DNA follows: TGTGCCAGCAGAGGACAGGAGAACACTGAAGCTTTCTTT. It specifies CASRGQENTEAFF. The full variable domain, its missing parts supplied by reference TRBV2 and TRBJ1-1, is EPEVTQTPSHQVTQMGQEVILRCVPISNHLYFYWYRQILGQKVEFLVSFYNNEISEKSEIFDDQFSVERPDGSNFTLKIRSTKLEDSAMYFCASRGQENTEAFFGQGTRLTVV.